These T cell receptor beta chains were read from a single sample in a study of early T cells in non-severe SARS-CoV-2 infection. TCRdb redid the calling of the 5' RACE reads with MiXCR, one entry per CDR3 protein. The sample holds roughly 56,000 distinct CDR3 sequences, around 16% seen once. Source: whole blood, taken at baseline. These receptors all come from an adult who was a healthcare worker with PCR-confirmed SARS-CoV-2 infection or an uninfected control (not recorded which). Both conserved end residues are trimmed from each CDR3. Each record gives: clone size, V gene, CDR3 protein. Clone size appears in some rows only: once, few, many, or a class for an expanded clone.

>many|TRBV10-3
AISERGGGTGTPYNEQF
>-|TRBV28
ASTRTFPHRTGRQY
>many|TRBV2
ASSEGMVADTQY
>few|TRBV20-1
SEQAWSTDTQY
>few|TRBV20-1
SASLLYRDRSYEQY
>many|TRBV11-2
ASSLPFVRDRGRYQY
>few|TRBV10-2
ASRDSYTDTQY
>few|TRBV3-1
ASSQDLTGPSGTQY
>few|TRBV6-1
ASSGVRGYTDTQY
>many|TRBV7-3
ASSKGLGTDTQY
>few|TRBV12-3/TRBV12-4
ASSTRTSTPTANYGYT
>few|TRBV7-8
ASSLRADTQY
>-|TRBV5-1
ASSGQGDSPLH
>few|TRBV29-1
SGGRDTYEQY
>few|TRBV20-1
SGGPYNEQF
>-|TRBV6-6
ASSYSRGNSNQPQH
>-|TRBV19
ASSPQWDRTKKLF
>-|TRBV7-9
ASSTGLAVPEQF
>few|TRBV2
ASSVGQRNGEAF
>many|TRBV19
ASSTTSGGPYGYT
>-|TRBV28
ASSPPQTSPHNEQF
>few|TRBV2
ASRRDSGNTIY
>-|TRBV7-8
ASSPSTSGYTDTQY
>many|TRBV10-3
AISLAGGLTDTQY
>few|TRBV12-3/TRBV12-4
ASSLSGNPYGYT
>-|TRBV5-4
ASSLGQTGELF
>-|TRBV10-1
ASPAGVRLGSPLH
>many|TRBV6-5
ASSWGSGEQF
>many|TRBV28
ASSTDRGQNNYGYT
>few|TRBV5-6
ASSLVWAGSGPDTQY
>few|TRBV5-1
ASMASGTVNTGELF
>few|TRBV14
ASSQVRDGSGNTIY
>many|TRBV6-4
ASSEEGVNEQF
>-|TRBV5-6
ASSSTDNEQF
>few|TRBV6-6
ASNPRDRGDEQY
>-|TRBV20-1
SARGDMNTEAF
>-|TRBV20-1
SARSPSGSSYNEQF
>few|TRBV18
ASSPTPVENTIY
>many|TRBV15
ATSRLGTNEQF
>few|TRBV9
ASSPTASANYGYT
>few|TRBV12-3/TRBV12-4
ASSKENTEAF
>many|TRBV20-1
SASKGVNEQY
>-|TRBV6-6
ASTYVGREQY
>many|TRBV7-9
ASSSTGTPEQY
>-|TRBV5-1
ASSPGLAGSYEQY
>few|TRBV2
ASSSLASTDTQY
>many|TRBV28
ASSLLAASTDTQY
>-|TRBV11-2
ASSLDGTAIYEQY
>-|TRBV5-1
ASSLGTLDTEAF
>many|TRBV2
ASSLSGRATGELF
>-|TRBV28
ASAESVNTEAF
>-|TRBV6-2/TRBV6-3
ASSYSTESQETQY